This T cell receptor (beta chain) emerged from a study of identical twins. Study-wide results and limits: Surplus twin overlap in beta out-of-frame sequences was less pronounced.

Germline CDR1 SGHRS, CDR2 YFSETQ. V was trimmed by 2 bases and J by 8 bases, leaving 11 bases between them. The CDR3 extends over 13 amino acids. TCRdb reprocessed the 5' RACE reads via MiXCR and lists one record per CDR3 protein. This table holds 420,000 or so distinct CDR3 sequences, roughly 20% found once. About this clonotype itself: Its antigen is still unknown.

V usage is TRBV5-1 and J usage is TRBJ2-1; D possibly corresponds to TRBD2 (5 bases). Sequences were obtained from naive T cells sorted from blood. The sequence was obtained from a man aged 50 to 59 in good health. CDR3: CASSLEGVDEQFF. The DNA of the CDR3 is TGCGCCAGCAGCTTAGAGGGAGTCGATGAGCAGTTCTTC.